Listed below are T cell receptor beta chains from one sample, sequenced in a study of T cell changes during pregnancy in multiple sclerosis. Libraries were prepared by immunoSEQ multiplex PCR; TCRdb keeps only in-frame clonotypes and omits some of them. Of 39,000 or so clones listed, 90% are singletons. Sequencing was performed on CD8+ T cells from peripheral blood mononuclear cells, taken in the first trimester of pregnancy. These receptors were collected from a female donor with multiple sclerosis, enrolled in a pregnancy study. Both conserved end residues are part of each CDR3. The D gene is left open where the match is weak. Size is stated for part of the rows, as once, few or many counts, or as a class when the clone is expanded.

-,TRBV5-6,TRBD2,TRBJ2-2,TGTGCCAGCAGCCCCGGCGGCGGGGGGGCCCCCGGGGAGCTGTTTTTT,CASSPGGGGAPGELFF
-,TRBV19,TRBD1,TRBJ1-4,TGTGCCAGTAGCCCGATCCCGGGACAGGGGAATGAAAAACTGTTTTTT,CASSPIPGQGNEKLFF
few,TRBV6-5,-,TRBJ1-5,TGTGCCAGCAGTCTAGGGGCGAGCAATCAGCCCCAGCATTTT,CASSLGASNQPQHF
-,TRBV7-9,-,TRBJ2-7,TGTGCCAGCAGCCCTCCCTCTCGGGGCGAGCAGTACTTC,CASSPPSRGEQYF
-,TRBV4-3,TRBD1,TRBJ1-1,TGCGCCAGCCGACTTACCCGGGACAGTGCAGCTTTCTTT,CASRLTRDSAAFF
-,TRBV9,TRBD2,TRBJ2-3,TGTGCCAGCAGCGGGGGACTAGCGGGGGGCACTAACACAGATACGCAGTATTTT,CASSGGLAGGTNTDTQYF
-,TRBV19,TRBD2,TRBJ2-1,TGTGCCAGTAGTATAGAACTAGCGGATTACAATGAGCAGTTCTTC,CASSIELADYNEQFF
-,TRBV6-1,-,TRBJ2-2,TGTGCCAGCAGTGAACGCCGTGGGGGGAGGCACACCGGGGAGCTGTTTTTT,CASSERRGGRHTGELFF
-,TRBV29-1,-,TRBJ2-7,TGCAGCGTTGTCATGGCGGTGACTTACGAGCAGTACTTC,CSVVMAVTYEQYF
-,TRBV11-2,-,TRBJ2-6,TGTGCCAGCAGCCCCTTCCCCGAGGACAGTTTCCCTGGGGCCAACGTCCTGACTTTC,CASSPFPEDSFPGANVLTF
-,TRBV29-1,-,TRBJ1-2,TGCAGCGTTGAAGATTCTTTCCCCCAGGGCCATTCTAACTATGGCTACACCTTC,CSVEDSFPQGHSNYGYTF
-,TRBV27,-,TRBJ2-1,TGTGCCACGGGGGAAACCTACAATGAGCAGTTCTTC,CATGETYNEQFF
-,TRBV5-5,-,TRBJ2-7,TGTGCCAGCAGCTTTGCCAGAACAAACTCCTACGAGCAGTACTTC,CASSFARTNSYEQYF
-,TRBV7-8,-,TRBJ2-3,TGTGCCAGCAGCTTAGGACTAGGGGGGGACACAGATACGCAGTATTTT,CASSLGLGGDTDTQYF
once,TRBV27,TRBD2,TRBJ2-7,TGTGCCAGCAGGCCTCGGGGCGCGGGAGGTGTCTACGAGCAGTACTTC,CASRPRGAGGVYEQYF
once,TRBV27,-,TRBJ2-2,TGTGCCAGCAGTCAAGGACAGAACACCGGGGAGCTGTTTTTT,CASSQGQNTGELFF
-,TRBV7-3,-,TRBJ1-2,TGTGCCAGCAGCTTAAACCCAGGCTATGGCTACACCTTC,CASSLNPGYGYTF
-,TRBV11-3,-,TRBJ2-7,TGTGCCAGCAGCCCACGACTTCGGGAGCCCGGGGAGCAGTACTTC,CASSPRLREPGEQYF
once,TRBV19,TRBD2,TRBJ2-1,TGTGCCAGTACGAGGACTAGGTCCTACAATGAGCAGTTCTTC,CASTRTRSYNEQFF
-,TRBV6-5,-,TRBJ1-2,TGTGCCAGCAGTTATGGGCTTACTCCCAACTATGGCTACACCTTC,CASSYGLTPNYGYTF
-,TRBV7-9,-,TRBJ2-2,TGTGCCAGCGTAACCACGGAGGGGACCGGGGAGCTGTTTTTT,CASVTTEGTGELFF
once,TRBV7-9,TRBD1,TRBJ2-2,TGTGCCAGCAGCGGACTCGGGACAGGGGGCACCCCCGGGGAGCTGTTTTTT,CASSGLGTGGTPGELFF
-,TRBV7-2,TRBD1,TRBJ1-4,TGTGCCAGCAGCTTATCCCCCGGGACAGCTCTTTTGGCTAATGAAAAACTGTTTTTT,CASSLSPGTALLANEKLFF
-,TRBV6-1,TRBD1,TRBJ2-5,TGTGCCAGCAGTCGACAGGGTTCCGGGGAGACCCAGTACTTC,CASSRQGSGETQYF
-,TRBV27,-,TRBJ2-5,TGTGCCAGCAGTTTGCCGGGGAGGGAGACCCAGTACTTC,CASSLPGRETQYF
-,TRBV4-1,TRBD2,TRBJ2-2,TGCGCCAGCAGCAACCGACTAGCGGGGGATGGCGGGGAGCTGTTTTTT,CASSNRLAGDGGELFF
-,TRBV27,TRBD2,TRBJ2-3,TGTGCCAGCAGTTTATTGTCGCGGGGGGGCGGAAATACGCAGTATTTT,CASSLLSRGGGNTQYF
-,TRBV11-3,TRBD2,TRBJ2-5,TGTGCCAGCAGCTCACACCGAAGCGGGAGAGAGGAGACCCAGTACTTC,CASSSHRSGREETQYF
-,TRBV4-2,TRBD2,TRBJ2-1,TGTGCCAGCAGCCAAGATCCATCGGGGGGGCGGAATGAGCAGTTCTTC,CASSQDPSGGRNEQFF
-,TRBV2,-,TRBJ1-1,TGTGCCAGCAGTTCCAGGTACCAGAACACTGAAGCTTTCTTT,CASSSRYQNTEAFF
-,TRBV25-1,-,TRBJ2-6,TGTGCCACCCAGGAATCTGGGGCCAACGTCCTGACTTTC,CATQESGANVLTF
-,TRBV7-9,-,TRBJ1-1,TGTGCCAGCAGCTTAGAAAGACAGCTCACTGAAGCTTTCTTT,CASSLERQLTEAFF
-,TRBV19,TRBD1,TRBJ1-5,TGTGCCAGTAGTATGGGTCAGGGGGCGTATAGCAATCAGCCCCAGCATTTT,CASSMGQGAYSNQPQHF
-,TRBV7-6,-,TRBJ2-3,TGTGCCAGCAGCCGGACAGACATCTCTAGCACAGATACGCAGTATTTT,CASSRTDISSTDTQYF
-,TRBV27,TRBD2,TRBJ2-7,TGTGCCAGCAGTTTAACGGGGGGAGGGAACTACGAGCAGTACTTC,CASSLTGGGNYEQYF
-,TRBV30,-,TRBJ1-6,TGTGCCTGGGGACCTGGGGGCACCTATAATTCACCCCTCCACTTT,CAWGPGGTYNSPLHF
-,TRBV5-6,TRBD1,TRBJ1-5,TGTGCCAGCAGCTTCGGAGGGGGCCTGTGGCAGCCCCAGCATTTT,CASSFGGGLWQPQHF
few,TRBV27,-,TRBJ1-1,TGTGCCAGCAGTTTACGAAGTCGAGGGAACACTGAAGCTTTCTTT,CASSLRSRGNTEAFF
-,TRBV7-3,-,TRBJ2-1,TGTGCCAGCAGCCGTTTGGGGGGCGGGAGCACCTACAATGAGCAGTTCTTC,CASSRLGGGSTYNEQFF
once,TRBV4-2,TRBD1,TRBJ2-7,TGTGCCAGCAGCCAAGGGACAGGGGGGGCCTACGAGCAGTACTTC,CASSQGTGGAYEQYF
-,TRBV12-5,TRBD2,TRBJ2-1,TGTGCTAGTGGTTTTCTAATAGCGGGAGGGATACACAATGAGCAGTTCTTC,CASGFLIAGGIHNEQFF
-,TRBV7-9,-,TRBJ2-4,TGTGCCAGCTCCTCGGGCGCGGGCCTCGCCAAAAACATTCAGTACTTC,CASSSGAGLAKNIQYF
once,TRBV27,-,TRBJ1-5,TGTGCCAGCAGCCACAGGGTCAATCAGCCCCAGCATTTT,CASSHRVNQPQHF
-,TRBV27,-,TRBJ1-1,TGTGCCAGCAGTTTCGGTCCTGCGACTGAAGCTTTCTTT,CASSFGPATEAFF
-,TRBV5-4,-,TRBJ2-5,TGTGCCAGCAGCCTCTTTGCGGAGACCCAGTACTTC,CASSLFAETQYF
once,TRBV6-1,-,TRBJ1-1,TGTGCCAGCAGTGATGGGGGACAAGGATACACTGGTGCTTTCTTT,CASSDGGQGYTGAFF